Below are 8 T cell receptor beta chains sequenced from a single sample in a study of blood T cell repertoires in COVID-19. Produced via immunoSEQ multiplex PCR; TCRdb's table is partial and in-frame only. The sample includes some 350,000 clones, approximately 88% of them seen just once. Input material: PBMCs or T cells enriched from blood (not recorded which). These receptors were obtained from a man aged 30 to 45 who had recovered from COVID-19.

CDR3 amino acids: CASRHPGAARAGELFF. Written as DNA, the CDR3 is TGTGCCAGTAGACACCCCGGCGCGGCGCGGGCCGGGGAGCTGTTTTTT. The gene calls are TRBV19 and TRBJ2-2, with D maybe TRBD2 (5 bases). Germline V gene sequence: CDR1 LNHDA, CDR2 SQIVND (reference sequence). V was shortened by 6 bases and J by 6 bases, with 20 bases between the two germline ends. CDR3 length: 16 amino acids.

The V call is TRBV6-5, the J call TRBJ2-1, with D perhaps matching TRBD2 (6 bases). CDR1 MNHEY and CDR2 SVGAGI come from the germline V gene. V lost 6 bases, J lost 4 bases, and 7 bases lay in between. The CDR3 consists of 12 residues. The CDR3 here is CASRAGYNEQFF. The CDR3, as DNA: TGTGCCAGCAGGGCGGGGTACAATGAGCAGTTCTTC.

This clone was recorded once. Here the CDR3 reads CASSPLRDRKNSISYEQYF. The CDR3 bases are TGTGCCAGCTCACCACTACGGGACAGAAAAAATTCAATCTCCTACGAGCAGTACTTC. V usage is TRBV18 and J usage is TRBJ2-7; 7 bases agree with TRBD1. The CDR3 covers 19 residues. V dropped 1 base and J dropped 0; count of bases not matched to a gene: 15. Germline CDR1 reads KGHSH; CDR2 reads LQKENI.

The V gene is TRBV3-1 (or the pseudogene TRBV3-2), the J gene TRBJ2-7; D call uncertain. Germline V gene sequence: CDR1 LGHDT, CDR2 YNNKEL (reference sequence). The CDR3 contains 12 residues. V lost 1 base, J lost 9 bases, and 10 bases lay in between. The CDR3 nucleotides are TGTGCCAGCAGCCAAGGTGGCCCTGTGCAGTACTTC. Translated, it gives CASSQGGPVQYF.

This clone has a single count. V is TRBV19 and J is TRBJ1-5; 9 bases are a match to TRBD1. The CDR3 is 13 amino acids. Germline V gene sequence: CDR1 LNHDA, CDR2 SQIVND (reference sequence). Unmatched junction bases numbered 1, after V lost 5 bases and J lost 5 bases. The CDR3 region has the DNA TGTGCCAGTAGTGGACAGGGGTATCAGCCCCAGCATTTT. It translates to CASSGQGYQPQHF.

This sequence joins TRBV5-1 and TRBJ1-6; the D is unclear. There are 16 residues in the CDR3. The V end lost 0 bases, the J end lost 0 bases, and 7 bases lay between the germline ends. CDR1 and CDR2 (germline): SGHRS, YFSETQ. The CDR3 reads CASSLDLSSYNSPLHF. The CDR3 DNA follows: TGCGCCAGCAGCTTGGACCTGAGCTCCTATAATTCACCCCTCCACTTT.

This clone was detected only once. The V and J genes are TRBV2 and TRBJ2-1, with 8 bases fitting TRBD2. V was pared by 6 bases and J by 2 bases, with 9 bases of the junction left unmatched. Germline CDR1 SNHLY, CDR2 FYNNEI. There are 16 residues in the CDR3. CDR3 sequence (DNA): TGTGCCAGCAGCTCGAGAGCGGGGGTAACCTACAATGAGCAGTTCTTC. Its translation is CASSSRAGVTYNEQFF.

Regarding this clone: Other DNA sequences in this specimen translate into the identical CDR3. The genes are TRBV4-1 and TRBJ1-1, with 7 bases that match TRBD1. Germline V gene lookup returns CDR1 MGHRA and CDR2 YSYEKL. The CDR3 is made up of 13 amino acids. With 3 bases clipped from V and 5 bases from J, the junction kept 3 bases outside the gene matches. CDR3 nucleotide sequence: TGCGCCAGCAGCCAGGTGACAGGGACTGAAGCTTTCTTT. Translating gives CASSQVTGTEAFF.